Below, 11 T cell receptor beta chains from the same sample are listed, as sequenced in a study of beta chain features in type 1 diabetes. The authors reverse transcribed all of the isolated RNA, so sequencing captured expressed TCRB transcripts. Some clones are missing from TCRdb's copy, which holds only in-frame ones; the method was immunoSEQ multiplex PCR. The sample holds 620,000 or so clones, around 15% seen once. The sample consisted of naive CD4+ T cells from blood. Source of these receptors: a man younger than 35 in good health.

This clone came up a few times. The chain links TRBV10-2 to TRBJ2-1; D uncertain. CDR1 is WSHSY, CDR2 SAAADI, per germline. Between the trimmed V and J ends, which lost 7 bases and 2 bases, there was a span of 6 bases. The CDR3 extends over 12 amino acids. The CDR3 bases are TGCGCCAGCAACCGTGCCTACAATGAGCAGTTCTTC. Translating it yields CASNRAYNEQFF.

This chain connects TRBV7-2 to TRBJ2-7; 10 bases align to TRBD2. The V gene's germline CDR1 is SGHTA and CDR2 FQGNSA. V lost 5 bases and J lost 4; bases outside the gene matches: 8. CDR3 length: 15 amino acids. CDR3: CASSPSGRAGYEQYF. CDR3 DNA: TGTGCCAGCAGCCCAAGCGGGAGGGCCGGATACGAGCAGTACTTC.

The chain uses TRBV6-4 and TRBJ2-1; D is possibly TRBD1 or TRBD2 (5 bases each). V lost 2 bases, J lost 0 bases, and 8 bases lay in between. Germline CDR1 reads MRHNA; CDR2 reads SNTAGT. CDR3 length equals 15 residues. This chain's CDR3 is CASSDEGSSYNEQFF. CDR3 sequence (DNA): TGTGCCAGCAGTGACGAGGGGAGCTCCTACAATGAGCAGTTCTTC.

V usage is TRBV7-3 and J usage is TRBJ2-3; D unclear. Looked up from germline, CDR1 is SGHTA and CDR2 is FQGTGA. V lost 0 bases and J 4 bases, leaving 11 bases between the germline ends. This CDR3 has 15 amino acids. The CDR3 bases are TGTGCCAGCAGCTTAACCTTGACACAATCAGATACGCAGTATTTT. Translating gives CASSLTLTQSDTQYF.

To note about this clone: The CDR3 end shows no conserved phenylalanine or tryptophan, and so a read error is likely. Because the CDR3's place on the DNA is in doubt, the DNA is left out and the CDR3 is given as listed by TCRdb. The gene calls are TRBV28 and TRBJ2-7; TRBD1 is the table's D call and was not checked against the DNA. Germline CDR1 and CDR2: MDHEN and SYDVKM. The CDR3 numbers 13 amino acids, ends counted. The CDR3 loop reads CASSDPGQAPSVP.

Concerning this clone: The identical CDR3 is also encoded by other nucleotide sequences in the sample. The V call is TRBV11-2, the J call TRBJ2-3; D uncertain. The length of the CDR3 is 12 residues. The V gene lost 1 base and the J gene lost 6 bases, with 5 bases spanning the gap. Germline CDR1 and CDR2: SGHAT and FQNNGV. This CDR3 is CASSLGADTQYF. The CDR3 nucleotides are TGTGCCAGCAGCTTAGGGGCGGATACGCAGTATTTT.

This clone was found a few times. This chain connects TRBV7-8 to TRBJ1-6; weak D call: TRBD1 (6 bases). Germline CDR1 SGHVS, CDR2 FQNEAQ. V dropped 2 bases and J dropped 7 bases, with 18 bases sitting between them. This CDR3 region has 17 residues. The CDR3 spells CASSLPPSGAGNSPLHF. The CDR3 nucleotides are TGTGCCAGCAGCTTACCCCCTTCGGGGGCTGGGAATTCACCCCTCCACTTT.

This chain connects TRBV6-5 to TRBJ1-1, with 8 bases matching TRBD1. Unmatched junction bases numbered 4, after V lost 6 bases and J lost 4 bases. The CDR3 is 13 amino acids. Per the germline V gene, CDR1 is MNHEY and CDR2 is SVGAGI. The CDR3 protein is CASSRDRFTEAFF. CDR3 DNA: TGTGCCAGCAGCCGGGACAGGTTCACTGAAGCTTTCTTT.

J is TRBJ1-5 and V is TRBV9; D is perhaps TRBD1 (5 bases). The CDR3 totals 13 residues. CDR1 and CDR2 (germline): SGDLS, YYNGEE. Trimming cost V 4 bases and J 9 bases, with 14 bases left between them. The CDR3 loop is CASSPGPRAPQHF. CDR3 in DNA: TGTGCCAGCAGCCCGGGGCCACGGGCGCCCCAGCATTTT.

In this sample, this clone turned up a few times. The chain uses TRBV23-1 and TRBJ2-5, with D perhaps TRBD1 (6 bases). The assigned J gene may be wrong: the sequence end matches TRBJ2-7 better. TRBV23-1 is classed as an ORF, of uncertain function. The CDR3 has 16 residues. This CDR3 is CASSQTGLRDCYEQYF. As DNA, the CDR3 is TGCGCCAGCAGTCAGACAGGTCTTCGTGATTGCTACGAGCAGTACTTC.

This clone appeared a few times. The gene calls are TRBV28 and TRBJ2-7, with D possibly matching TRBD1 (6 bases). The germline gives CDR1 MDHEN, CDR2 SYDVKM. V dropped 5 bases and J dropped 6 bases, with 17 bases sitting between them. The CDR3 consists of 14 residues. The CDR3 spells CASSTAGVTGEQYF. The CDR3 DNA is TGTGCCAGCAGTACCGCAGGGGTTACGGGCGAGCAGTACTTC. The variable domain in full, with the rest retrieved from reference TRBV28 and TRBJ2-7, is DVKVTQSSRYLVKRTGEKVFLECVQDMDHENMFWYRQDPGLGLRLIYFSYDVKMKEKGDIPEGYSVSREKKERFSLILESASTNQTSMYLCASSTAGVTGEQYFGPGTRLTVT.